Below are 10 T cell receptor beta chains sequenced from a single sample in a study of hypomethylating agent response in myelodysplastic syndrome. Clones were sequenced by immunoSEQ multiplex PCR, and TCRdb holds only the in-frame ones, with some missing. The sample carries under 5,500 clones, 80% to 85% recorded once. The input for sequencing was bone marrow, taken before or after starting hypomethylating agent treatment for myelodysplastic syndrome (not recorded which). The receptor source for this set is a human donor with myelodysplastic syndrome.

CDR3 DNA sequence: TGTGCCAGCAGTCAAACCTACGAGCAGTACTTC. Protein product: CASSQTYEQYF. The chain couples TRBV6-1 to TRBJ2-7, with D unclear. Germline values: CDR1 MNHNS, CDR2 SASEGT. Trimming took 5 bases from V and 2 from J, leaving 4 bases between them. CDR3 length: 11 residues.

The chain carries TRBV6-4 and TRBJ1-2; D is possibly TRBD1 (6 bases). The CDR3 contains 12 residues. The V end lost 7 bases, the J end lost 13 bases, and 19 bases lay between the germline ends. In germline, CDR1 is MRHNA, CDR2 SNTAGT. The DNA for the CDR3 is TGTGCCAGCATCACATACGACAGGTTCGGCACCTTC. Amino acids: CASITYDRFGTF.

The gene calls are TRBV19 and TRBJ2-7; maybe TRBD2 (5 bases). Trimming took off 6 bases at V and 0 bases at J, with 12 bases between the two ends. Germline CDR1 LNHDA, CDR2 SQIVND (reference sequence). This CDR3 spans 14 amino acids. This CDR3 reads CASRASGNSYEQYF. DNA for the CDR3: TGTGCCAGTAGGGCTTCCGGGAACTCCTACGAGCAGTACTTC.

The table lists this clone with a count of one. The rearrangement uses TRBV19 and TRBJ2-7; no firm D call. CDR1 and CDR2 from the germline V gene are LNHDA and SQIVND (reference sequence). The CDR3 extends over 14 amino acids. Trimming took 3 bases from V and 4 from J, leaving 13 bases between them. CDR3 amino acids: CASSIHHSPYEQYF. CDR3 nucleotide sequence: TGTGCCAGTAGTATTCATCACTCCCCTTACGAGCAGTACTTC. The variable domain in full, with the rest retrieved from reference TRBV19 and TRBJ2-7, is DGGITQSPKYLFRKEGQNVTLSCEQNLNHDAMYWYRQDPGQGLRLIYYSQIVNDFQKGDIAEGYSVSREKKESFPLTVTSAQKNPTAFYLCASSIHHSPYEQYFGPGTRLTVT.

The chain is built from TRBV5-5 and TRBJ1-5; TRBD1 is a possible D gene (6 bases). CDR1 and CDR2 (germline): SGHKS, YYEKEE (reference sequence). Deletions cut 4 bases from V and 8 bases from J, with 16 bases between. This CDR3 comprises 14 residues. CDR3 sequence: CASSQGTVLEPQHF. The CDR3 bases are TGTGCCAGCAGCCAGGGGACGGTCCTTGAGCCCCAGCATTTT.

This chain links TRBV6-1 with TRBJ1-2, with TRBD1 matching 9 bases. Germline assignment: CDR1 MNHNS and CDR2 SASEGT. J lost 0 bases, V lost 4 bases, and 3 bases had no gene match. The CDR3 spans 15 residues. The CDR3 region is CASSAWDRANYGYTF. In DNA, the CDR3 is TGTGCCAGCAGTGCTTGGGACAGGGCTAACTATGGCTACACCTTC.

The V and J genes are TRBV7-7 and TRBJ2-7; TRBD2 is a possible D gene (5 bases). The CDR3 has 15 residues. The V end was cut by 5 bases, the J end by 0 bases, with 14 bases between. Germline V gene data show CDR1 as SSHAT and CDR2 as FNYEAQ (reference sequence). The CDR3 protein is CASSPLALNSYEQYF. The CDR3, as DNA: TGTGCCAGCAGCCCCTTAGCGCTGAACTCCTACGAGCAGTACTTC.

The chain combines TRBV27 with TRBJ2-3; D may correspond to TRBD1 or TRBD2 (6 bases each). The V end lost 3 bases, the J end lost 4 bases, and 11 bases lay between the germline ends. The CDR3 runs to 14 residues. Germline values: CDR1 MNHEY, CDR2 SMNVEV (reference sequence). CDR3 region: CASSFKGGPDTQYF. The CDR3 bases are TGTGCCAGCAGTTTTAAGGGGGGCCCAGATACGCAGTATTTT.

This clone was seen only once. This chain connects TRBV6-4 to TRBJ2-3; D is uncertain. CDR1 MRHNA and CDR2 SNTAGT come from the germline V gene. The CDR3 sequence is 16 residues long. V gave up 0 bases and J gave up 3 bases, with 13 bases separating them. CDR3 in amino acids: CASSDSIASETDTQYF. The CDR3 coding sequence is TGTGCCAGCAGTGACTCGATCGCTAGTGAGACAGATACGCAGTATTTT.

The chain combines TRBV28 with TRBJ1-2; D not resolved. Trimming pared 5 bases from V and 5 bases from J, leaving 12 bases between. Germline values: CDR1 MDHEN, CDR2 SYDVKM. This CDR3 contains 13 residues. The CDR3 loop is CASSLVDNYGYTF. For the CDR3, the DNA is TGTGCCAGCAGTCTCGTTGATAATTATGGCTACACCTTC.